Here is one TCR beta chain with its context. Its target is unknown. Germline V CDR1 and CDR2: SGHTA, FQGTGA. J gave up 3 bases and V 6 bases, and 4 bases lay outside the gene matches. This CDR3 has 13 amino acids. Primers: 60 Vbeta forward and 13 Jbeta reverse. Libraries were prepared by immunoSEQ multiplex PCR; TCRdb keeps only in-frame clonotypes and omits some of them. The sample totals tens of thousands of clones. These data come from a study of cytomegalovirus exposure and HLA in healthy donors. Study outcomes and limitations: Confirmation in vitro established that a few CMV-associated chains were specific for CMV antigens. Being productive about 90% or about 30% of the time was typical of most TCR beta V segments in an earlier analysis.

Sequencing input: PBMCs. This chain uses TRBV7-3 with TRBJ1-1; 7 bases map to TRBD1. The clonotype comes from a man aged 35-49 years in good health and CMV-seronegative. CDR3 in amino acids: CASRKDRDTEAFF. CDR3 DNA: TGTGCCAGCAGAAAAGACAGGGACACTGAAGCTTTCTTT.